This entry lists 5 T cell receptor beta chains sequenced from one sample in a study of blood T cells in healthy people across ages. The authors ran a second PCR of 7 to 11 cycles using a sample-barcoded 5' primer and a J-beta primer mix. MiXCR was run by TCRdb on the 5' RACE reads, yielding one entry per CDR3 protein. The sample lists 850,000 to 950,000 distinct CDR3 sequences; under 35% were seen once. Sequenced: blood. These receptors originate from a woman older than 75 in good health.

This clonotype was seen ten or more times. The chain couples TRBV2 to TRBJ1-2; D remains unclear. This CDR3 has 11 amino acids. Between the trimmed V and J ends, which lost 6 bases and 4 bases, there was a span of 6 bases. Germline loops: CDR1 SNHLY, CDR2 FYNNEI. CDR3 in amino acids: CASSQFYGYTF. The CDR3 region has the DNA TGTGCCAGCAGCCAATTCTATGGCTACACCTTC.

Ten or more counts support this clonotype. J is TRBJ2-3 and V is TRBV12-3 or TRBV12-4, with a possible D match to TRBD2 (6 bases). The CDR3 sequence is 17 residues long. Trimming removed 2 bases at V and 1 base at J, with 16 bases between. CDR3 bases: TGTGCCAGCAGTTTACCCCTAATCGGCGGGGGCACAGATACGCAGTATTTT. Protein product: CASSLPLIGGGTDTQYF.

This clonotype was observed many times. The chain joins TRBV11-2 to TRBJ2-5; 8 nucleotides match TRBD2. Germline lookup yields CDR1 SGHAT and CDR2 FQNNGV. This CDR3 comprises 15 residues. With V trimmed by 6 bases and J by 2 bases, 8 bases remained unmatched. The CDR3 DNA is TGTGCCAGCAGAGACCGACTAGCGTCACAAGAGACCCAGTACTTC. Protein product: CASRDRLASQETQYF.

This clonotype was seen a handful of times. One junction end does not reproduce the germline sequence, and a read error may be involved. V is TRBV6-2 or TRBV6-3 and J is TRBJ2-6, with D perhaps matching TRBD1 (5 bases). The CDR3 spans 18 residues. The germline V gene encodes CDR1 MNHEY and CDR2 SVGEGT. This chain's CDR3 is CASSYYLQVMAGANVRTF. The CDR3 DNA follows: TGTGCCAGCAGTTACTATTTACAGGTGATGGCTGGGGCCAACGTCCGGACTTTC.

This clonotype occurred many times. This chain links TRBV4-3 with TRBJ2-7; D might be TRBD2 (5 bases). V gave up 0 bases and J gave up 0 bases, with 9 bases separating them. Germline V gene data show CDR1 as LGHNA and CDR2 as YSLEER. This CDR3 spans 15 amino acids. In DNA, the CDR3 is TGCGCCAGCAGCCAAGATCGGGGTAGCTCCTACGAGCAGTACTTC. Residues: CASSQDRGSSYEQYF.